What follows describes a single T cell receptor (beta chain). Its antigen is not yet known. Per-nucleotide qualities are absent, and no much larger clonotype sits a single base away. Clipping removes 6 bases from V and 8 bases from J, with 10 as the unmatched junction base count. Reading from cysteine to phenylalanine, the CDR3 counts 15 amino acids. Only the CDR3 region is kept as DNA, spanning 45 bases read in frame from base 1. CDR1 and CDR2 are read off the germline V gene as SGHTA and FQGNSA. The cohort consisted of 600 to 750 healthy bone marrow donors. Cohort members were all nominally healthy when sampled, although unrecorded immune exposures were likely present. The donor tested CMV seropositive, placing the donor among the 290 or so seropositive members of the cohort. A peripheral blood sample was collected from each donor, and TCR beta sequencing was performed on peripheral blood mononuclear cells. Genomic DNA extraction from the blood cell samples was performed with the Qiagen DNeasy Blood Extraction Kit.

The data are from a study of cytomegalovirus exposure and HLA in healthy donors listed by TCRdb under 2017. Looking at the study overall: According to an earlier analysis of around 600 of the donors, 150 million to 200 million T cells yielded some 120 million unique TCR beta sequences and about 300 Gb of sequence data. Donor age, sex, ethnicity and CMV serostatus were collected together with the repertoire data. Among 398 genotyped donors of the cohort, an average of about 240,000 unique TCR beta nucleotide sequences were sequenced per donor, around 18% of them non-productive. To predict cytomegalovirus infection status, the study brought together high-throughput TCR immunosequencing, statistical association of individual TCRs with disease status, and machine learning. Four or five DR-DQ haplotypes were handled as single units for association and clustering because linkage in the cohort was strong. To decide whether each TCR beta V gene segment behaved as functional or pseudogenic, an earlier analysis of approximately 590 of the donors relied on high-throughput TCR beta sequencing. Both class I and class II loci were covered by HLA typing, at four-digit resolution. All discovery cohort repertoires had been generated using a single sequencing platform. A later analysis re-analyzed previously published TCR beta repertoires from approximately 700 donors and added high-resolution HLA genotyping to study TCR occurrence patterns. The study aimed to test whether cataloging public T cell receptors could reveal signatures of past pathogen exposure. Of the roughly 400 genotyped donors, over 65% fell in the genetic ancestry cluster associated with self-reported Caucasian donors. A later genetic analysis took genome-wide SNP genotypes for about three fifths of the 666 donors and used that subset as a discovery cohort. Typing coverage varied by locus: roughly 620-630 donors for A, B, C, DRB1 and DQB1; roughly 500 for DQA1; about 570 for DPA1; fewer than 480 for DPB1. Along with the approximately 700-subject first cohort, a separate validation cohort of roughly 110 different subjects was used. The later analysis used no new phenotypic data to find candidate immune exposures, relying instead on TCR beta sequences and their occurrence across donors. The study profiled the T cell repertoires of about 640 subjects by immunosequencing and related them to cytomegalovirus serostatus. Roughly 310 gigabases of sequencing data and 70 million to 100 million unique TCR sequences were included in an early release covering roughly 700 HLA-typed donors. What the study reported, not specific to this receptor: Because HLA typing was missing for some donors at each locus, association tests included only the typed subset. Most TCR sequences were observed very rarely across donors, whereas some public TCRs were present in many individuals. A cluster of highly shared sequence variants was judged likely to be a technical artifact of the sequencing pipeline. In both the original and validation cohorts, the classifier was reported to diagnose cytomegalovirus status with high specificity and sensitivity. A further reported finding was that TCR beta sequences accurately predicted the HLA-A and HLA-B alleles for most subjects in the first cohort. Compared with the approximately 670-donor mean, donors in an Asian-associated ancestry cluster had fewer N-insertions in productive TCRs, according to a later genetic analysis. The study listed 150 to 200 TCR beta chains as associated with cytomegalovirus. Several of the top co-occurrence clusters appeared to be linked to parvovirus B19, influenza, CMV and Epstein-Barr virus, according to a later analysis. A later analysis associated 15,000 to 20,000 TCR beta sequences with specific HLA alleles at a false discovery rate of 0.05. Assigning TCR associations to individual alleles was difficult when HLA alleles, especially DR and DQ, strongly co-occurred. In a later genetic analysis, a missense DCLRE1C variant was associated with V-gene and J-gene trimming of TCR beta chains, and the association was replicated in an independent cohort. In a later analysis, most CMV-associated TCR beta chains were found to appear HLA-restricted, with HLA associations seemingly driven largely by CMV exposure. In an earlier analysis of roughly 500 of the donors, most TCR beta V segments appeared in productive rearrangements about 87% or about 30% of the time, broadly matching IMGT annotations. In this cohort, only TCR beta chains were sequenced, and detectable features were limited by the absence of alpha or paired-chain data. The earlier analysis of nearly 600 of the donors excluded 15 to 20 rarely observed V segments, including chromosome 9 orphons, because counts were too low. The only immune exposure information available for the cohort was CMV serostatus. According to a later analysis, TCR association rates differed among HLA loci, with DRB1 alleles showing the most associated TCRs and HLA-C alleles showing the fewest. The 87-base-pair reads could not distinguish some IMGT-functional V segments, including TRBV6-2 and TRBV6-3, so those segments were excluded. According to the authors, the approach could potentially be generalized to other disease states and immunological phenotypes. The presence/absence analyses assumed that sequencing depth was roughly uniform across donors, and that assumption may not be true. A later analysis found that HLA-associated TCR beta chains were more clonally expanded and had lower generation probabilities than equally common non-associated chains. A few of the identified cytomegalovirus-associated TCR beta chains were confirmed in vitro to be specific for cytomegalovirus antigens. Correlated functional status among segregating V segments might be attributable to linkage disequilibrium, but an unknown experimental factor could not be ruled out.

The library was produced with the immunoSEQ multiplex PCR assay. For the multiplex PCR, a mixture combining 60 forward primers for TCR Vbeta segments and 13 reverse primers for TCR Jbeta segments was used. The CDR3 region of rearranged TCR beta genes was amplified from genomic DNA by a multiplex PCR assay. The Illumina HiSeq System was used to sequence the amplified TCR beta libraries as 87-base-pair reads. The source study handled its data this way. In a later analysis, around 80 million unique TCR beta chains were counted across the roughly 670 repertoires, and approximately 11 million of these chains were shared by at least two donors. A nearest-neighbor algorithm error-corrected the raw reads and collapsed the reads into unique sequences, merging closely related sequences to remove PCR and sequencing errors. To assign V, D and J gene segments, CDR3 sequences were aligned to IMGT reference sequences. For a sequence to be retained, a match of at least six nucleotides was required to both a V gene segment and a J gene segment. Rearrangements were called productive when the CDR3 lacked stop codons and stayed in frame with V and J; all others were non-productive. CDR3 was defined by IMGT convention, running from the second conserved V-encoded cysteine to the conserved J-encoded phenylalanine. The earlier analysis of 550 to 650 of the donors excluded any sequence lacking an unambiguous match to a single V gene segment. An earlier analysis of a few hundred of the donors called V segments functional above 56.7% productive rearrangements and segregating when the between-donor standard deviation exceeded 5%. A statistical classification framework was built for diagnosing cytomegalovirus status from the catalog of TCR beta chain sequences. V and J gene assignment, in a later analysis, came from comparing TCR nucleotide sequences with IMGT/GENE-DB human TR gene sequences. The TCRdist pipeline was used in a later analysis to assign CDR3 sequences and most-parsimonious VDJ recombination scenarios. In a later analysis, each TCR beta chain was defined by its CDR3 amino acid sequence together with its V-gene family, and reads without a unique V-gene family were excluded. A later analysis removed 550 to 700 highly shared, low-generation-probability nucleotide sequences to deal with suspected cross-contamination and a sequencing artifact. A later analysis calculated a clonal expansion index for each public chain from normalized within-repertoire ranks of inferred template counts. A later analysis computed generation probabilities with a VDJ recombination model fitted to out-of-frame rearrangements, and checked the results against IGoR. Hypergeometric tests were used in a later analysis to score TCR-TCR, TCR-HLA and TCR-CMV co-occurrence, with a repertoire-size bias correction applied to the TCR pairs. A later analysis estimated false discovery rates by permuting HLA or CMV assignments 20 times. In a later analysis, co-occurring TCRs were grouped with DBSCAN, and TCRdist sequence similarity was added when clustering was performed within HLA-allele-positive subsets. Repertoires with fewer than 30,000 or more than 120,000 public chains were left out of co-occurrence clustering, as were about five repertoires with anomalous nucleotide sharing. TCRdb stores this immuneACCESS table with in-frame sequences only. Part of the clones is absent; in the studies checked, under half of the shortfall reflects unresolved V genes, and no reason is known for the rest. V, J and clone size reflect that table, while D and trimming were determined from the DNA. This sample is represented by fewer than 250,000 clones; 75% to 85% of them were singletons. Around 0.4% of the sample goes to the ten largest clones.

The sequencing input was PBMCs. The chain uses TRBV7-2 and TRBJ1-6, with TRBD1 identical over 7 junction bases. The TCR originated in a male donor in good health and CMV-seropositive. In nucleotide form, the sequence is TGTGCCAGCAGGAGGACAGGAGTCTACGATTCACCCCTCCACTTT. This translates into CASRRTGVYDSPLHF.